The entry that follows covers one T cell receptor beta chain sequence. The antigen is undetermined. The method was immunoSEQ multiplex PCR; TCRdb's version includes in-frame clones alone and lacks a portion of them. The sample records tens of thousands of clones, roughly nine tenths being singletons. CDR1 and CDR2 (germline): SGHVS, FNYEAQ. This CDR3 comprises 16 residues. Trimming cost V 5 bases and J 6 bases, with 19 bases left between them. This record comes from a study of OX40 agonist ivuxolimab in advanced cancers. Study information: Patients got intravenous ivuxolimab at 0.01 to 10 mg/kg every 2 weeks. Regarding the study as a whole: Circulating CD4+ and CD8+ T cells showed clonal expansion by week 6 at 0.1 to 3.0 mg/kg. Some patients who did not respond also had low normalized T-cell clonal expansion. Expanded clones belonging to CD8+ T cells outnumbered, on average, those of CD4+.

Sequenced here: CD4+ or CD8+ T cells sorted from blood, sampled in a trial of the OX40 agonist ivuxolimab. This TCR derives from an adult with an advanced solid tumor such as melanoma, head and neck, liver or kidney cancer. The chain is built from TRBV7-6 and TRBJ2-2; D gene ambiguous. DNA of the CDR3: TGTGCCAGCAGCCTCCCCGGACCCCCAGCCCCCGGGGAGCTGTTTTTT. Translation gives CASSLPGPPAPGELFF.